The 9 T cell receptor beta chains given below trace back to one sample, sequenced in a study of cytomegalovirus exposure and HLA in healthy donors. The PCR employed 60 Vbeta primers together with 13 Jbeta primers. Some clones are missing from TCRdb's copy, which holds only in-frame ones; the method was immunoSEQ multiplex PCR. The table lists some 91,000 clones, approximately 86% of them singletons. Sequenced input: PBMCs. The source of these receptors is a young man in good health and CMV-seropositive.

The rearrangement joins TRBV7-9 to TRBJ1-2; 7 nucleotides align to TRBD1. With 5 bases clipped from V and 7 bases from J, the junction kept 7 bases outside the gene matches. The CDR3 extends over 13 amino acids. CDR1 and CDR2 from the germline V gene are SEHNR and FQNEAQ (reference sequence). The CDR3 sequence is CASSPTGVGGYTF. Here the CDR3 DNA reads TGTGCCAGCAGCCCTACAGGGGTGGGTGGCTACACCTTC.

The CDR3: CASSVRQGVDEQFF. The CDR3 nucleotides are TGTGCCAGCAGCGTCAGACAGGGCGTCGATGAGCAGTTCTTC. The chain is built from TRBV5-4 and TRBJ2-1; 7 bases align to TRBD1. Germline V gives CDR1 SGHNT, CDR2 YYREEE (reference sequence). Trimming took 4 bases from V and 8 from J; bases not matched to a gene: 9. CDR3 size: 14 residues.

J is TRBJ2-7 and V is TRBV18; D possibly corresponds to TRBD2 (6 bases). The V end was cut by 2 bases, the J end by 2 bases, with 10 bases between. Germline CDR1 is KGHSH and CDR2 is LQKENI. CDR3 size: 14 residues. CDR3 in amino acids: CASSPGPGAYEQYF. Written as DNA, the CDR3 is TGTGCCAGCTCACCAGGGCCGGGAGCCTACGAGCAGTACTTC.

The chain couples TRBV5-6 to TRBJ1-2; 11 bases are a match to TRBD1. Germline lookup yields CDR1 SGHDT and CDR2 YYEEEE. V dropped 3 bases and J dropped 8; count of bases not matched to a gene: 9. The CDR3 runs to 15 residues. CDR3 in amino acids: CASSSEPGQGVGYTF. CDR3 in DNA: TGTGCCAGCAGCTCCGAACCGGGACAGGGGGTAGGCTACACCTTC.

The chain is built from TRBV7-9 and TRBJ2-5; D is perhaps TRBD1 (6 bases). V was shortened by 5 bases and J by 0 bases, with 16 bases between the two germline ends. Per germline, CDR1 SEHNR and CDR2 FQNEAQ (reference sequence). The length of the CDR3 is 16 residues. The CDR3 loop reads CASSPGTRNDQETQYF. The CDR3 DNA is TGTGCCAGCAGCCCTGGGACACGCAACGACCAAGAGACCCAGTACTTC. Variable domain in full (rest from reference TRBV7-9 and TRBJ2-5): DTGVSQNPRHKITKRGQNVTFRCDPISEHNRLYWYRQTLGQGPEFLTYFQNEAQLEKSRLLSDRFSAERPKGSFSTLEIQRTEQGDSAMYLCASSPGTRNDQETQYFGPGTRLLVL.

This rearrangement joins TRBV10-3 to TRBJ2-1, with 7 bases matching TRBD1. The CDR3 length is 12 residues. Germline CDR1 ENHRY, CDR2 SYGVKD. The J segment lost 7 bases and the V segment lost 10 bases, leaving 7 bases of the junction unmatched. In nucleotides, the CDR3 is TGTGCCACCGGGGACAGCCCTAATGAGCAGTTCTTC. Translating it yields CATGDSPNEQFF.

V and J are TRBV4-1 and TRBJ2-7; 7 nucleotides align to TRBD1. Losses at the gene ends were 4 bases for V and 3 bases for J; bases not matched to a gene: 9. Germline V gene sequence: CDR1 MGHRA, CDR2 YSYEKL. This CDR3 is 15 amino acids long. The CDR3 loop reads CASSRLGTANYEQYF. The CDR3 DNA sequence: TGCGCCAGCAGCCGCTTAGGGACAGCGAACTACGAGCAGTACTTC.

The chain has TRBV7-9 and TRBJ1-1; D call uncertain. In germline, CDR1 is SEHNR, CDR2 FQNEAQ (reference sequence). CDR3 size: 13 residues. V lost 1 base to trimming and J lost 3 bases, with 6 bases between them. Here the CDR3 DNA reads TGTGCCAGCAGCTTAGTGCCAGACACTGAAGCTTTCTTT. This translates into CASSLVPDTEAFF.

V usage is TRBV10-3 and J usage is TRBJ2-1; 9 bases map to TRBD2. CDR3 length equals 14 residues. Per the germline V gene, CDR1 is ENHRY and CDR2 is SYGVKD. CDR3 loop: CAARREGQVGEQFF. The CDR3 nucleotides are TGTGCGGCCCGGCGGGAGGGCCAGGTAGGTGAGCAGTTCTTC.